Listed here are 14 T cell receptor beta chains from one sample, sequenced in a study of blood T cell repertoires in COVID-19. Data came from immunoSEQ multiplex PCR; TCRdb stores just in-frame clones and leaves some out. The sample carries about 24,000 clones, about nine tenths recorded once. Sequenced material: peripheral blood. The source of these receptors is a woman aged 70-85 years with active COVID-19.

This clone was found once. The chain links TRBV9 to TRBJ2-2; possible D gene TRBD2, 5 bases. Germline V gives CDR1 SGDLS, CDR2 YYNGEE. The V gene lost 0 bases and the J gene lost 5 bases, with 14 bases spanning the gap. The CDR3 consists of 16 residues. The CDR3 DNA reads TGTGCCAGCAGCGTAGGATCAGCGGTCGGAACCGGGGAGCTGTTTTTT. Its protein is CASSVGSAVGTGELFF.

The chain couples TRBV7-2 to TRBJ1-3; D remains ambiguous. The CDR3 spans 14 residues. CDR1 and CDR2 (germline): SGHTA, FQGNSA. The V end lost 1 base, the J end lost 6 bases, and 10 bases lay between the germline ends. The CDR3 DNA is TGTGCCAGCAGCTTAGTCGGGTTCGAAAACACCATATATTTT. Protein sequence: CASSLVGFENTIYF.

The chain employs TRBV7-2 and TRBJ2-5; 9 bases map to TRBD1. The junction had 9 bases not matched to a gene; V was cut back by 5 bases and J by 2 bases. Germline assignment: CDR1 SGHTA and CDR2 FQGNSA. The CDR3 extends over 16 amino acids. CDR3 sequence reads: CASSTRQGEGQETQYF. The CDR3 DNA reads TGTGCCAGCAGCACCCGACAGGGGGAGGGGCAAGAGACCCAGTACTTC.

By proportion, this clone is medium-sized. CDR3 DNA: TGTGCCAGCAGTTTAAGCGGGACGGCAGACTACGAGCAGTACTTC. Protein sequence: CASSLSGTADYEQYF. V gene TRBV27 combines with J gene TRBJ2-7; TRBD2 matches 7 bases. The CDR3 has 15 amino acids. Germline values: CDR1 MNHEY, CDR2 SMNVEV (reference sequence). V trimming: 2 bases; J trimming: 3 bases; junction bases outside the gene matches: 7.

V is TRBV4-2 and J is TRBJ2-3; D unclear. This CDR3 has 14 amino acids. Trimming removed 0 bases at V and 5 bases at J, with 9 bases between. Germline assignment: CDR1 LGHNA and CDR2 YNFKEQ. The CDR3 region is CASSQEVALDTQYF. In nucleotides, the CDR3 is TGTGCCAGCAGCCAAGAAGTAGCTTTAGATACGCAGTATTTT.

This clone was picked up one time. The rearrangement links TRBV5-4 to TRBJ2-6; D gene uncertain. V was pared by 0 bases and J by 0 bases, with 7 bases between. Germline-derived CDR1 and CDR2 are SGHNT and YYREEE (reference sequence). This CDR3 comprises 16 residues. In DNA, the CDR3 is TGTGCCAGCAGCTTGGGAATAGTCTCTGGGGCCAACGTCCTGACTTTC. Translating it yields CASSLGIVSGANVLTF.

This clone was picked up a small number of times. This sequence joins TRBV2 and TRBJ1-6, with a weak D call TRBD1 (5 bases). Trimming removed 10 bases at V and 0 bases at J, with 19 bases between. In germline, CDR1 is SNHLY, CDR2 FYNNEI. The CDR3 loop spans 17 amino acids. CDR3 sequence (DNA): TGTGCCATCACGGTTAGGGGCATAAGCTCCTATAATTCACCCCTCCACTTT. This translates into CAITVRGISSYNSPLHF.

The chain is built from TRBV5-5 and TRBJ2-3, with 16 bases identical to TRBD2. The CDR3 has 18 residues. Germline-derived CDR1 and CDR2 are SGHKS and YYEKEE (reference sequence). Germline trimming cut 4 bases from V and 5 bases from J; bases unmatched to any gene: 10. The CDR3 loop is CASSVQGTSGGALDTQYF. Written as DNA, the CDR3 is TGTGCCAGCAGCGTACAAGGGACTAGCGGGGGGGCGTTAGATACGCAGTATTTT.

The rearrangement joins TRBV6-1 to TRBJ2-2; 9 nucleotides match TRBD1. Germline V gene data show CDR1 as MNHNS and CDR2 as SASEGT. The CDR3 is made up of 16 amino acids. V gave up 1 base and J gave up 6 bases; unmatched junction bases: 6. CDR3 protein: CASSEGWTGEAGELFF. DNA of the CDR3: TGTGCCAGCAGTGAAGGGTGGACAGGGGAGGCCGGGGAGCTGTTTTTT.

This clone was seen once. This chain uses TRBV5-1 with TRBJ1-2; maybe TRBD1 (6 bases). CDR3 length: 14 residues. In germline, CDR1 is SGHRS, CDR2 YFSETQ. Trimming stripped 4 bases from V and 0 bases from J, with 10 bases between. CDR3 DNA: TGCGCCAGCAGCGTCGGACAGCCTAACTATGGCTACACCTTC. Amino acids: CASSVGQPNYGYTF.

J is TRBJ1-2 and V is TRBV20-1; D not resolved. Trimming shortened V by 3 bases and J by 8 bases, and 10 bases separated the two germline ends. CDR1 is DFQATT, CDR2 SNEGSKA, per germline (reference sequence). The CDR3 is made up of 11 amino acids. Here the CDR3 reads CSARSRVGYTF. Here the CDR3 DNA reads TGCAGTGCTAGGTCCCGGGTCGGCTACACCTTC.

The CDR3 sequence is CAAKRSGGPYTQYF. As DNA, the CDR3 is TGTGCCGCAAAGCGGAGCGGGGGGCCCTATACGCAGTATTTT. This chain uses TRBV28 with TRBJ2-3; TRBD2 agrees at 9 bases. Losses at the gene ends were 11 bases for V and 7 bases for J; bases not matched to a gene: 13. This CDR3 is built from 14 residues. Germline V lookup: CDR1 MDHEN, CDR2 SYDVKM.

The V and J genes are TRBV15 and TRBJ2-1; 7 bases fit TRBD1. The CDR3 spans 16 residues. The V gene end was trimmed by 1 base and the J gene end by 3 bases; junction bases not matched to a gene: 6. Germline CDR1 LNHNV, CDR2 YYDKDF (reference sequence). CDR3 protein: CATSRGKTGSYNEQFF. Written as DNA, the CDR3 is TGTGCCACCAGCAGAGGAAAGACAGGGAGCTACAATGAGCAGTTCTTC.

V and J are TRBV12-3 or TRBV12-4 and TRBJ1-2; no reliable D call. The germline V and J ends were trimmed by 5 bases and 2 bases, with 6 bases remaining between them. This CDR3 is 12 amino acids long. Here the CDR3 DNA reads TGTGCCAGCAGTCGGTCGAACTATGGCTACACCTTC. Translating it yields CASSRSNYGYTF.